This TCR beta chain was captured in a study of human CD8 memory T cell subsets. The TCR beta sequencing libraries came from UMI-labeled 5' RACE. TCRdb reprocessed the 5' RACE reads and keeps a single row for each CDR3 protein, giving no DNA. In total, the table holds more than 10,000 distinct CDR3 sequences. The CDR3 is 14 amino acids. Per germline, CDR1 SGHAT and CDR2 FQNNGV. Total CD8+ T cells were enriched by a separation that was negative and magnetic. Input material: CD8+ stem-like memory T cells (TSCM and TCM) sorted from PBMCs. Subset: stem-like memory CD8 T cells (TSTEM), CCR7+ PD-1- TIGIT-. This chain joins TRBV11-2 and TRBJ1-1; absent DNA, TCRdb's TRBD1 call cannot be checked. This sequence originates from a human donor in good health. CDR3 loop: CASSAGGAKTEAFF.